This T cell receptor beta chain was captured by sequencing in a study of response to subunit inactivated influenza vaccine. V gave up 6 bases and J gave up 3 bases, with 18 bases separating them. Germline CDR1 MDHEN, CDR2 SYDVKM. The CDR3 has 15 residues. Turning to this clonotype: Its cognate antigen is unknown.

The study, taken as a whole, reports: It was suggested by the authors that few new T cells are recruited by each seasonal influenza vaccination.

TCRdb called the RT-PCR reads again in MiXCR, with one record for every CDR3 protein. The sample shows 650,000 to 800,000 distinct CDR3 sequences, approximately 14% of them seen only once. This clonotype was sampled from a man aged 45-60 years who received an inactivated influenza vaccine. This sequence joins TRBV28 and TRBJ2-7, with D perhaps TRBD1 (5 bases). Here the sequenced sample was PBMCs from blood, taken approximately 15 days before vaccination. CDR3 residues: CASRDQGGARYEQYF. The CDR3 bases are TGTGCCAGCAGGGATCAGGGTGGGGCGCGCTACGAGCAGTACTTC.